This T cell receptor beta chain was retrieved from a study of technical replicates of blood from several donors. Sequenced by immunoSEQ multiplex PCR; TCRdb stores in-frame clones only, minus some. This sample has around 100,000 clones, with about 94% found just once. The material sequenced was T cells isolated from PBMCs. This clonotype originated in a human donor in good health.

CDR3 region: CASISQSFPYEQYF. The DNA of the CDR3 is TGTGCCAGTATTTCACAGTCTTTTCCCTACGAGCAGTACTTC. The J gene is TRBJ2-7, the V gene TRBV19; D is unclear. The CDR3 is made up of 14 amino acids. The V gene's germline CDR1 is LNHDA and CDR2 SQIVND (reference sequence). With 7 bases removed from V and 2 bases from J, the gap between germline ends came to 15 bases.